The TCR beta chain described here comes from a study of T cell repertoires in cytomegalovirus infection. Study details: CMV epitopes in the study were HLA-C-restricted (recently identified) and HLA-B-restricted (well studied). Based on public TCR beta signatures, there were indications of CMV infection and of a matching HLA type.

Of note for this clonotype: The antigen is unknown.

Study observations and caveats: Cumulative public TCR beta family frequency identified CMV carriers with the relevant HLA. CMV-specific TCR beta clonotypes restricted by HLA-C were the ones dominating the ex vivo response.

The trim removed 5 bases at V and 1 base at J, leaving 5 bases unmatched. The CDR3 contains 16 residues. TCRdb analysed the reads with MiXCR anew, one entry per CDR3 protein. This sample yields roughly 500,000 distinct CDR3 sequences, of which roughly 34% are seen a single time; 17% belongs to the top ten. This clonotype originated in a human donor in good health (CMV status not recorded). Some clones in this sample may be carry-over from other donors' samples. This specimen was cultured PBMCs, taken from culture after CMV antigen stimulation. V gene TRBV12-3 or TRBV12-4 combines with J gene TRBJ2-2; TRBD2 matches 9 bases. The CDR3, as DNA: TGTGCCAGCAGTCATCTAGCGGGATGGAACACCGGGGAGCTGTTTTTT. Amino acid sequence: CASSHLAGWNTGELFF.